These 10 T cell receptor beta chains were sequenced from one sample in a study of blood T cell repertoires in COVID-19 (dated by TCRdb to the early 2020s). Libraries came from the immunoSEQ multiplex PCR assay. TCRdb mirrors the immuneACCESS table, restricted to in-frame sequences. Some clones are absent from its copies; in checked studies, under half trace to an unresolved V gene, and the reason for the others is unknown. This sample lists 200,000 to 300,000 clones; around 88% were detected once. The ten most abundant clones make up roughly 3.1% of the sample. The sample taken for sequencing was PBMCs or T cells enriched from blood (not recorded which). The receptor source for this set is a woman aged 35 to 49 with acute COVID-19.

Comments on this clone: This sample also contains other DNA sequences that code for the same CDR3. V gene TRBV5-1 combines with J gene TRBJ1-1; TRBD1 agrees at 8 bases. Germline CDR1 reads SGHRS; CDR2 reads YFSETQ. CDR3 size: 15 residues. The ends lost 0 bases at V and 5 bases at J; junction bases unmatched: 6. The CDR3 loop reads CASSLGGQGGTEAFF. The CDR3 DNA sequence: TGCGCCAGCAGCTTGGGAGGACAGGGAGGTACTGAAGCTTTCTTT.

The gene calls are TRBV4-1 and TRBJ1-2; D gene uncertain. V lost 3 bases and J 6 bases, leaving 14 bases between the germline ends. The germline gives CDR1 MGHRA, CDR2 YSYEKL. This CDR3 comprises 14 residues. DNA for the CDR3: TGCGCCAGCAGCCACCTTCTGGGCACGAATGGCTACACCTTC. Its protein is CASSHLLGTNGYTF.

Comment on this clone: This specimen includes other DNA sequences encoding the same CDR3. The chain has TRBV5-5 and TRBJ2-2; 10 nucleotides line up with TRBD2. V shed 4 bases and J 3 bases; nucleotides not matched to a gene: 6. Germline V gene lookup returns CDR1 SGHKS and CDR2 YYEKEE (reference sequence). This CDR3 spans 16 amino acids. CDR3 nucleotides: TGTGCCAGCAGCCAAATAGCGGGAGGAGACACCGGGGAGCTGTTTTTT. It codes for CASSQIAGGDTGELFF.

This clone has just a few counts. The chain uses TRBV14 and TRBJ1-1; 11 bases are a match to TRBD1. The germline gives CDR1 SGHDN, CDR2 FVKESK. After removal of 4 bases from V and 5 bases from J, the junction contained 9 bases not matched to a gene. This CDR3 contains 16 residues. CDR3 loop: CASSLRSGTGGTEAFF. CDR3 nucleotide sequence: TGTGCCAGCAGCCTACGATCCGGGACAGGGGGTACTGAAGCTTTCTTT.

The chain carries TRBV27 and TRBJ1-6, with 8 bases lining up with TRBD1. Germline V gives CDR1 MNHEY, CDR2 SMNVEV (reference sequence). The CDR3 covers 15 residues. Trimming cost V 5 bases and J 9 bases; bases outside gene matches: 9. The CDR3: CASSIGQGPGSPLHF. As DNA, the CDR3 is TGTGCCAGCAGTATAGGACAGGGCCCGGGTTCACCCCTCCACTTT.

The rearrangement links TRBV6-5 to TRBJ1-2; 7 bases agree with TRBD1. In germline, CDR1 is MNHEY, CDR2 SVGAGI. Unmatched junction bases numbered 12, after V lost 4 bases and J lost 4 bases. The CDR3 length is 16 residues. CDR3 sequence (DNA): TGTGCCAGCAGTTTGGGACAGCCTCCTCGATCCTATGGCTACACCTTC. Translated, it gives CASSLGQPPRSYGYTF.

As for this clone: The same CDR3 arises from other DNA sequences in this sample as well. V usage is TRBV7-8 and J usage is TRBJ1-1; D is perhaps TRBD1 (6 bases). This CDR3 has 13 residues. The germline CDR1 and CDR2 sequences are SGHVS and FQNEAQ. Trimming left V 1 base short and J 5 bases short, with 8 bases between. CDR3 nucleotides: TGTGCCAGCAGCTTAGGAGGGGGAACTGAAGCTTTCTTT. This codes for CASSLGGGTEAFF. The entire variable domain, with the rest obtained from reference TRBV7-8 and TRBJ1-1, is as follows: GAGVSQSPRYKVAKRGQDVALRCDPISGHVSLFWYQQALGQGPEFLTYFQNEAQLDKSGLPSDRFFAERPEGSVSTLKIQRTQQEDSAVYLCASSLGGGTEAFFGQGTRLTVV.

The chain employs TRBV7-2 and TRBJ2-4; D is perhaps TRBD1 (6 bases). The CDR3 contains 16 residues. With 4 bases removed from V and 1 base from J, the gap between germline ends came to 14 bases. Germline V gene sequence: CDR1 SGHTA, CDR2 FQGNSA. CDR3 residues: CASSSTGSGAKNIQYF. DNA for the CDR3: TGTGCCAGCAGCTCCACAGGGAGTGGGGCCAAAAACATTCAGTACTTC.

The CDR3 protein is CASSLYRATSGNTIYF. Written as DNA, the CDR3 is TGTGCCAGCAGCTTATACAGGGCGACCTCTGGAAACACCATATATTTT. The chain is built from TRBV7-9 and TRBJ1-3; TRBD1 is a possible D gene (6 bases). Trimming pared 2 bases from V and 0 bases from J, leaving 11 bases between. Germline CDR1 and CDR2: SEHNR and FQNEAQ (reference sequence). This CDR3 is built from 16 residues.

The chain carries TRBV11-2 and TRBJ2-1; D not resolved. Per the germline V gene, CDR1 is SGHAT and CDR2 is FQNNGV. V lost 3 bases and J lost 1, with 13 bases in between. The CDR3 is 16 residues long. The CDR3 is CASSFIEVRSYNEQFF. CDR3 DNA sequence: TGTGCCAGCAGCTTCATAGAAGTTCGGTCCTACAATGAGCAGTTCTTC.